The sequence of this T cell receptor beta chain was determined in a study of cytomegalovirus exposure and HLA in healthy donors. Across the study: The 95 million to 120 million unique TCR beta sequences, from some 170 million T cells, were found by an earlier analysis.

The CDR3 runs to 13 residues. Trimming cost V 2 bases and J 5 bases, with 7 bases left between them. Germline V gene sequence: CDR1 ENHRY, CDR2 SYGVKD. With respect to this clone: Its target is not known.

Researchers ran the PCR with 60 Vbeta and 13 Jbeta primers. Generated by immunoSEQ multiplex PCR, the TCRdb table keeps only in-frame clones and is missing some. Of fewer than 200,000 clones in the sample, roughly 75% were seen once. Study-wide results and caveats: Highly shared sequence variants in one cluster were likely a sequencing artifact.

The TCR sequence derives from a female donor in good health and CMV-seronegative. Sequenced sample: PBMCs. This chain connects TRBV10-3 to TRBJ2-1; D ambiguous. The CDR3 DNA reads TGTGCCATCAGTGAGGTCGAGGACAATGAGCAGTTCTTC. Amino acid sequence: CAISEVEDNEQFF.